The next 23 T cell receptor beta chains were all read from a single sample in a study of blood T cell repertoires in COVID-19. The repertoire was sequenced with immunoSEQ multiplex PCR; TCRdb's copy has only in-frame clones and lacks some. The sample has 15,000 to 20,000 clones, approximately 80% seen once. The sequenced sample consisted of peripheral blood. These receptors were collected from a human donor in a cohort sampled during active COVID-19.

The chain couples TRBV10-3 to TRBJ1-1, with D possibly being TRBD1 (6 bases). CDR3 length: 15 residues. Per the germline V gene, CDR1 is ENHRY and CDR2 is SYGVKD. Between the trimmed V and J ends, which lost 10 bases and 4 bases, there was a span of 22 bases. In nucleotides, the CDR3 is TGTGCCACCGGGGGGCCGGGACGCTCGGGCACTGAAGCTTTCTTT. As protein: CATGGPGRSGTEAFF.

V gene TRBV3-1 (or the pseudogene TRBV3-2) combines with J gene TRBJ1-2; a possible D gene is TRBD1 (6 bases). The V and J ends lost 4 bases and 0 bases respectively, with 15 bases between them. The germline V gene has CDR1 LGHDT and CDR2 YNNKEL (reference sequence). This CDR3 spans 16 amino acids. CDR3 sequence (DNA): TGTGCCAGCAGCCCGGACAGTAAGAGTACTAACTATGGCTACACCTTC. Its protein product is CASSPDSKSTNYGYTF.

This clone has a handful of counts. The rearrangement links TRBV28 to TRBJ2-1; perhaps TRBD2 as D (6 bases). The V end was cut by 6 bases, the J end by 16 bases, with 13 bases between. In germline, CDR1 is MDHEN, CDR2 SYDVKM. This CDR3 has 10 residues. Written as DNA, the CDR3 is TGTGCCAGCAGCCGGGACTTGAGTTTCTTC. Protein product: CASSRDLSFF.

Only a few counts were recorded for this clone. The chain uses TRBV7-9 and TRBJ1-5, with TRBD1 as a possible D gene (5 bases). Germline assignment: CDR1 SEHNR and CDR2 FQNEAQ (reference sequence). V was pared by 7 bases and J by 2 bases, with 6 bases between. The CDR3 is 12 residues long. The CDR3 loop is CASTQGNQPQHF. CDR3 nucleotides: TGTGCCAGCACACAGGGCAATCAGCCCCAGCATTTT.

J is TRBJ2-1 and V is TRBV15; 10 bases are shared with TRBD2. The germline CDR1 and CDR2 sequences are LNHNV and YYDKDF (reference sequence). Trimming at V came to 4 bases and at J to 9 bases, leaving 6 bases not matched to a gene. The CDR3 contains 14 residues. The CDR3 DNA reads TGTGCCACCAGCAAAAAGCGGGAGGGCGTTGAGCAGTTCTTC. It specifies CATSKKREGVEQFF. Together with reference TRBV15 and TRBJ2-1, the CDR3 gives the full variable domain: DAMVIQNPRYQVTQFGKPVTLSCSQTLNHNVMYWYQQKSSQAPKLLFHYYDKDFNNEADTPDNFQSRRPNTSFCFLDIRSPGLGDTAMYLCATSKKREGVEQFFGPGTRLTVL.

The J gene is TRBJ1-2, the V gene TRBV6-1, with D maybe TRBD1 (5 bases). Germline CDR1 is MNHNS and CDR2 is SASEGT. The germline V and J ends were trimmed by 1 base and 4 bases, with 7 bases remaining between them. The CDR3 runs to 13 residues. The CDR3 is CASSEGRAYGYTF. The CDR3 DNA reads TGTGCCAGCAGTGAAGGCAGGGCCTATGGCTACACCTTC.

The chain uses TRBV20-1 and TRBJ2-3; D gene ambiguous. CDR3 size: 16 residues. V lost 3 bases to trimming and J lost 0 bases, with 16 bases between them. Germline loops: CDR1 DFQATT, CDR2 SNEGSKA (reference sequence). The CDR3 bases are TGCAGTGCTAGTCGGCCCGGTGAGACTAGCACAGATACGCAGTATTTT. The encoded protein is CSASRPGETSTDTQYF.

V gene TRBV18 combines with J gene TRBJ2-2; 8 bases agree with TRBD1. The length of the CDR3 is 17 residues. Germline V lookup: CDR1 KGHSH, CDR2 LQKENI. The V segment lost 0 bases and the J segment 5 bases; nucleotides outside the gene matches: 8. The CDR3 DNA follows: TGTGCCAGCTCACCACCGGTGCAGGGGGCAGGAACCGGGGAGCTGTTTTTT. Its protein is CASSPPVQGAGTGELFF.

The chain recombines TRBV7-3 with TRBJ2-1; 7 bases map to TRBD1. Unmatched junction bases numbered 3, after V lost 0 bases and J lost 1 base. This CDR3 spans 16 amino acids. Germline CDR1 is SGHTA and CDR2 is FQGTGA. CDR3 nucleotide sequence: TGTGCCAGCAGCTTAACCGGGACAGAGTCCTACAATGAGCAGTTCTTC. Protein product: CASSLTGTESYNEQFF.

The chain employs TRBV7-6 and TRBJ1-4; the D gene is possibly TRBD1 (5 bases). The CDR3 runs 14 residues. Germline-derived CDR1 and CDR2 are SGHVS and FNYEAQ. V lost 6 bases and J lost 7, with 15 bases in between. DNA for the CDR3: TGTGCCAGCAGTTATGACGGGGGTGGTGAAAAACTGTTTTTT. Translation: CASSYDGGGEKLFF.

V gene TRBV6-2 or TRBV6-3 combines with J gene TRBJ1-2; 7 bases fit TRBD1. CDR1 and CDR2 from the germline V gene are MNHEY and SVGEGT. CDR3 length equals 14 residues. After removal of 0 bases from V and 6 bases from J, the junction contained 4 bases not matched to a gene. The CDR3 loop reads CASSYSSTGNGYTF. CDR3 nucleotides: TGTGCCAGCAGTTACTCATCGACAGGGAATGGCTACACCTTC.

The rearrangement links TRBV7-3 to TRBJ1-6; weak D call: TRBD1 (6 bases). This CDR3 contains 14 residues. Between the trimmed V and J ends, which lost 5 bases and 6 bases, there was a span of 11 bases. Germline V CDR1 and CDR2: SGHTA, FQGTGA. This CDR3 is CASSPDRSNSPLHF. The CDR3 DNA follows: TGTGCCAGCAGCCCGGACAGATCTAATTCACCCCTCCACTTT.

As DNA, the CDR3 is TGTGCCAGCAGCCCCCGTCTCGGGGTGTTGCACACTGAAGCTTTCTTT. It codes for CASSPRLGVLHTEAFF. The chain uses TRBV7-9 and TRBJ1-1; D remains unclear. This CDR3 has 16 residues. The V and J ends lost 5 bases and 3 bases respectively, with 19 bases between them. Germline loops: CDR1 SEHNR, CDR2 FQNEAQ (reference sequence). Supplemented by reference TRBV7-9 and TRBJ1-1, the full variable domain reads DTGVSQNPRHKITKRGQNVTFRCDPISEHNRLYWYRQTLGQGPEFLTYFQNEAQLEKSRLLSDRFSAERPKGSFSTLEIQRTEQGDSAMYLCASSPRLGVLHTEAFFGQGTRLTVV.

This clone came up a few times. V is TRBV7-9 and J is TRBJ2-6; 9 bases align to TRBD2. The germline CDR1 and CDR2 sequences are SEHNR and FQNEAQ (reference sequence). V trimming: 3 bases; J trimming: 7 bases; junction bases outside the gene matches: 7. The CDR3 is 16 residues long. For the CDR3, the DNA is TGTGCCAGCAGCTTGAGTAGCGGGAGTGTCGCCAACGTCCTGACTTTC. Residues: CASSLSSGSVANVLTF.

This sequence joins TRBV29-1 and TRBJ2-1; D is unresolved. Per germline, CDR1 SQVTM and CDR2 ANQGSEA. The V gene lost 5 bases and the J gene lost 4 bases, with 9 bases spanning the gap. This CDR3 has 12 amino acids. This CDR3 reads CSVSSRYNEQFF. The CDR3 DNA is TGCAGCGTTTCTAGTCGATACAATGAGCAGTTCTTC.

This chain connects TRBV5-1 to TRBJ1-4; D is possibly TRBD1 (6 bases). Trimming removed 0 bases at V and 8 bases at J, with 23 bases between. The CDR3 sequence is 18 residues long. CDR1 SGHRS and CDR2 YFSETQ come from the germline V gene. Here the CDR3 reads CASSLAPLDSLRGEKLFF. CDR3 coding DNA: TGCGCCAGCAGCTTGGCCCCCTTGGACAGTTTGCGAGGGGAAAAACTGTTTTTT.

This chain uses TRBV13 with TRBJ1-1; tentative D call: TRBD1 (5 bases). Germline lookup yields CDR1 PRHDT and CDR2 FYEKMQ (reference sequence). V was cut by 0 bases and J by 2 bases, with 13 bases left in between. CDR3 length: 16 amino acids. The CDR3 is CASSLGLRQSNTEAFF. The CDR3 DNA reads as TGTGCCAGCAGCTTAGGCCTGAGACAGTCCAACACTGAAGCTTTCTTT.

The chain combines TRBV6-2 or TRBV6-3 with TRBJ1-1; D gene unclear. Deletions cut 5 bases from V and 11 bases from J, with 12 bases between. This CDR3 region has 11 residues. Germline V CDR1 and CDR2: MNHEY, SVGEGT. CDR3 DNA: TGTGCCAGCAGTGGTCCTAGATCGGCTTTCTTT. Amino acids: CASSGPRSAFF.

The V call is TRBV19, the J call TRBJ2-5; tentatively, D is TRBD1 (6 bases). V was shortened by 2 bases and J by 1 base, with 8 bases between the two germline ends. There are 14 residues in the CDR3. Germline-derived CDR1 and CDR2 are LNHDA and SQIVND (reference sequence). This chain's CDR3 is CASSITGIQETQYF. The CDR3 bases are TGTGCCAGTAGTATAACAGGGATCCAAGAGACCCAGTACTTC.

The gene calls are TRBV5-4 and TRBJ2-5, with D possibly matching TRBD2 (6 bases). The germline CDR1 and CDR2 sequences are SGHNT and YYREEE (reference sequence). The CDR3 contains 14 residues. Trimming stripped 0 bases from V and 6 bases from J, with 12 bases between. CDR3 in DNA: TGTGCCAGCAGCTTGGGGGGGGTTTCGAAGACCCAGTACTTC. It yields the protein CASSLGGVSKTQYF.

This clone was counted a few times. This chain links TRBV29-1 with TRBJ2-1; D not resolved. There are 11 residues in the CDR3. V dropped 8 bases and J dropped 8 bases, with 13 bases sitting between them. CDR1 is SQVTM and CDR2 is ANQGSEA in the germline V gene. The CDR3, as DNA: TGCAGCCTCGTGAGCTCCCATGAGCAGTTCTTC. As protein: CSLVSSHEQFF.

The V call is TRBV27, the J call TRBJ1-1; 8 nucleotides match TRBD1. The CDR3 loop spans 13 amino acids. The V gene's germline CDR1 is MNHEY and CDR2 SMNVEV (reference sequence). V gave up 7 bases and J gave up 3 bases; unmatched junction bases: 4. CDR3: CASNGQGDTEAFF. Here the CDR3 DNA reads TGTGCCAGCAACGGACAGGGCGACACTGAAGCTTTCTTT.

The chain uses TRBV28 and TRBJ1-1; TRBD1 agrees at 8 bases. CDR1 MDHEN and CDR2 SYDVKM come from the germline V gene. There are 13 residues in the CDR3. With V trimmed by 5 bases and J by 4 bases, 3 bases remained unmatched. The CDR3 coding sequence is TGTGCCAGCAGTCGGACAGGGATCACTGAAGCTTTCTTT. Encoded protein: CASSRTGITEAFF.